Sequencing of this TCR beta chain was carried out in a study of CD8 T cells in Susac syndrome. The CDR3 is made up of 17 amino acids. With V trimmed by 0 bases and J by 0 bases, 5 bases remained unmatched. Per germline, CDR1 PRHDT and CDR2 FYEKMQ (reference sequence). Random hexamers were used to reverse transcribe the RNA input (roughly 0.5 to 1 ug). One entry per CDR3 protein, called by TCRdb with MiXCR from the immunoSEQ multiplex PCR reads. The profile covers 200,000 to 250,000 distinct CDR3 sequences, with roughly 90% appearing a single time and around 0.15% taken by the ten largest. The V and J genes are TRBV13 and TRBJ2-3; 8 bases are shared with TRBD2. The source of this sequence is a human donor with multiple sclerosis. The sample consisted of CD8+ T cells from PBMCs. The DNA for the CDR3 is TGTGCCAGCAGCTTAGGAGGGGCGGGGGGCAGCACAGATACGCAGTATTTT. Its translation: CASSLGGAGGSTDTQYF.